The 31 T cell receptor beta chains below come from one sample, sequenced in a study of blood T cell repertoires in COVID-19. Produced via immunoSEQ multiplex PCR; TCRdb's table is partial and in-frame only. The sample comprises about 250,000 clones, about 82% of which are singletons, and approximately 9.6% rests with the top ten. The sample consisted of PBMCs or T cells enriched from blood (not recorded which). These receptors came from a woman in her forties or fifties with acute COVID-19.

The sample holds one count of this clone. This CDR3 reads CASSLDLGYQPQHF. The CDR3 coding sequence is TGTGCCAGCAGCTTAGATCTGGGCTATCAGCCCCAGCATTTT. The chain combines TRBV11-2 with TRBJ1-5, with no clear D. The V and J ends lost 0 bases and 5 bases respectively, with 8 bases between them. The length of the CDR3 is 14 residues. The germline gives CDR1 SGHAT, CDR2 FQNNGV.

This chain uses TRBV7-6 with TRBJ2-2; 7 bases match TRBD1. The germline V gene encodes CDR1 SGHVS and CDR2 FNYEAQ. V dropped 0 bases and J dropped 2; count of bases not matched to a gene: 3. CDR3 size: 16 residues. The DNA of the CDR3 is TGTGCCAGCAGCTTAGCGCAGGGGGTTAACACCGGGGAGCTGTTTTTT. Translation: CASSLAQGVNTGELFF.

This clone appeared a single time. The CDR3 is CSVETDMNTEAFF. The CDR3 DNA reads TGCAGCGTTGAGACAGATATGAACACTGAAGCTTTCTTT. This chain uses TRBV29-1 with TRBJ1-1; the D gene is possibly TRBD1 (5 bases). Deletions cut 3 bases from V and 0 bases from J, with 8 bases between. Germline CDR1 reads SQVTM; CDR2 reads ANQGSEA. This CDR3 region has 13 residues.

The chain is built from TRBV3-1 (or the pseudogene TRBV3-2) and TRBJ1-2, with 10 positions matching TRBD1. V was pared by 4 bases and J by 2 bases, with 10 bases of the junction left unmatched. The CDR3 is 17 residues long. Per the germline V gene, CDR1 is LGHDT and CDR2 is YNNKEL (reference sequence). The CDR3 DNA reads as TGTGCCAGCAGCCTTGGGACAGGGGTTTTTTCCAACTATGGCTACACCTTC. As protein: CASSLGTGVFSNYGYTF.

This clone was observed a few times. This chain links TRBV7-2 with TRBJ1-5, with D possibly matching TRBD1 (5 bases). Germline V gives CDR1 SGHTA, CDR2 FQGNSA. With 2 bases removed from V and 1 base from J, the gap between germline ends came to 12 bases. The CDR3 has 16 residues. CDR3 DNA sequence: TGTGCCAGCAGCTTAAGGCAGGGTGGGAGCAATCAGCCCCAGCATTTT. Encoded protein: CASSLRQGGSNQPQHF.

This clone was picked up a small number of times. The chain recombines TRBV5-8 with TRBJ1-5; 12 positions match TRBD1. After removal of 4 bases from V and 0 bases from J, the junction contained 5 bases not matched to a gene. This CDR3 contains 17 residues. Germline CDR1 SGHTS, CDR2 YDEGEE. CDR3 amino acids: CASSGTGGRYSNQPQHF. The CDR3 nucleotides are TGTGCCAGCAGCGGGACAGGGGGCCGGTATAGCAATCAGCCCCAGCATTTT. Combining the CDR3 with reference TRBV5-8 and TRBJ1-5 gives the whole variable domain EAGVTQSPTHLIKTRGQQATLRCSPISGHTSVYWYQQALGLGLQFLLWYDEGEERNRGNFPPRFSGRQFPNYSSELNVNALELEDSALYLCASSGTGGRYSNQPQHFGDGTRLSIL.

The V gene is TRBV15, the J gene TRBJ2-1, with 9 positions matching TRBD2. The CDR3 loop spans 17 amino acids. V shed 1 base and J 2 bases; nucleotides not matched to a gene: 6. Germline assignment: CDR1 LNHNV and CDR2 YYDKDF (reference sequence). In DNA form, the CDR3 reads TGTGCCACCAGCAGAGTTAGGGCTAGCGGGACCTACAATGAGCAGTTCTTC. It yields the protein CATSRVRASGTYNEQFF.

CDR3 nucleotides: TGTGCCAGCAGCCATGACAGGGGGCATCAGCCCCAGCATTTT. Translating gives CASSHDRGHQPQHF. The genes are TRBV7-9 and TRBJ1-5; TRBD1 matches 10 bases. Unmatched junction bases numbered 3, after V lost 5 bases and J lost 5 bases. In germline, CDR1 is SEHNR, CDR2 FQNEAQ (reference sequence). The CDR3 is 14 amino acids.

The sample holds one count of this clone. The chain is built from TRBV7-8 and TRBJ1-6, with TRBD1 identical over 8 bases. Germline V gives CDR1 SGHVS, CDR2 FQNEAQ. After removal of 2 bases from V and 7 bases from J, the junction contained 4 bases not matched to a gene. This CDR3 is 15 amino acids long. CDR3 coding DNA: TGTGCCAGCAGCTTATATACAGGGGGAAATTCACCCCTCCACTTT. It specifies CASSLYTGGNSPLHF.

The rearrangement joins TRBV27 to TRBJ2-5, with 8 bases that match TRBD2. V shed 6 bases, J shed 4 bases, and the junction held 16 bases outside the gene matches. CDR1 MNHEY and CDR2 SMNVEV come from the germline V gene (reference sequence). The CDR3 runs 17 residues. In DNA form, the CDR3 reads TGTGCCAGCAGCTGGGGTCAACGGGGGGGCTGGGGAGAGACCCAGTACTTC. Translation gives CASSWGQRGGWGETQYF.

This clone was seen just once. The junction does not match germline at one end; this may be a read error. The V and J genes are TRBV30 and TRBJ2-5, with D possibly matching TRBD2 (5 bases). This CDR3 has 10 amino acids. From germline, CDR1 is GTSNPN and CDR2 SVGIG (reference sequence). CDR3 nucleotide sequence: TGTGCCTGGAGTAGGGAGACCCAGCACTTC. Protein: CAWSRETQHF.

This chain links TRBV30 with TRBJ1-1; D unclear. Deletions cut 0 bases from V and 0 bases from J, with 5 bases between. The CDR3 has 13 amino acids. CDR1 and CDR2 (germline): GTSNPN, SVGIG (reference sequence). The CDR3 protein is CAWSVQMNTEAFF. CDR3 nucleotide sequence: TGTGCCTGGAGTGTACAGATGAACACTGAAGCTTTCTTT.

This chain joins TRBV29-1 and TRBJ2-4; a weak D match, TRBD1 (6 bases). With 6 bases removed from V and 8 bases from J, the gap between germline ends came to 23 bases. This CDR3 has 15 amino acids. Germline V gives CDR1 SQVTM, CDR2 ANQGSEA. The CDR3 bases are TGCAGCGTCTCCAACAGGGTACAGTCGTCGGACATTCAGTACTTC. Translation gives CSVSNRVQSSDIQYF. The whole variable domain, remainder taken from reference TRBV29-1 and TRBJ2-4, is SAVISQKPSRDICQRGTSLTIQCQVDSQVTMMFWYRQQPGQSLTLIATANQGSEATYESGFVIDKFPISRPNLTFSTLTVSNMSPEDSSIYLCSVSNRVQSSDIQYFGAGTRLSVL.

The CDR3 region is CASSWTGNSGNTIYF. CDR3 nucleotide sequence: TGCGCCAGCAGCTGGACAGGGAACTCTGGAAACACCATATATTTT. The chain carries TRBV5-1 and TRBJ1-3; 8 positions match TRBD1. Unmatched junction bases numbered 2, after V lost 3 bases and J lost 0 bases. Germline CDR1 is SGHRS and CDR2 is YFSETQ. The CDR3 consists of 15 residues.

The chain links TRBV30 to TRBJ2-3, with a weak D call TRBD1 (5 bases). V lost 4 bases, J lost 4 bases, and 18 bases lay in between. The germline V gene encodes CDR1 GTSNPN and CDR2 SVGIG (reference sequence). CDR3 length equals 15 residues. For the CDR3, the DNA is TGTGCCTGGACCGAGGTGTCCAGGGAACCAGATACGCAGTATTTT. Translated, it gives CAWTEVSREPDTQYF.

The rearrangement uses TRBV30 and TRBJ1-5; 7 nucleotides agree with TRBD1. Per the germline V gene, CDR1 is GTSNPN and CDR2 is SVGIG (reference sequence). The CDR3 extends over 15 amino acids. Unmatched junction bases numbered 9, after V lost 1 base and J lost 6 bases. The CDR3 sequence is CAWSDEQGYSQPQHF. The CDR3 DNA reads TGTGCCTGGAGTGACGAACAGGGGTACAGTCAGCCCCAGCATTTT.

The chain carries TRBV12-3 or TRBV12-4 and TRBJ1-3; no definite D call. CDR3 length equals 12 residues. Trimming pared 6 bases from V and 8 bases from J, leaving 11 bases between. The CDR3 loop reads CASSEGGHTIYF. The CDR3 DNA reads TGTGCCAGCAGCGAGGGAGGTCACACCATATATTTT.

This sequence joins TRBV7-2 and TRBJ2-5, with 11 bases lining up with TRBD1. The CDR3 loop spans 14 amino acids. V lost 7 bases to trimming and J lost 5 bases; unmatched junction nucleotides: 6. Germline V lookup: CDR1 SGHTA, CDR2 FQGNSA. The CDR3 protein is CASTGQGAGETQYF. CDR3 in DNA: TGTGCCAGCACAGGACAGGGGGCCGGGGAGACCCAGTACTTC.

V gene TRBV19 combines with J gene TRBJ1-5; D is perhaps TRBD1 (6 bases). The CDR3 totals 18 residues. Trimming removed 3 bases from V and 0 bases from J, with 18 bases in between. The V gene's germline CDR1 is LNHDA and CDR2 SQIVND (reference sequence). CDR3 DNA sequence: TGTGCCAGTAGTATGGGGGCCTTGACGGAAAATAGCAATCAGCCCCAGCATTTT. Its translation is CASSMGALTENSNQPQHF.

The V gene is TRBV9, the J gene TRBJ2-1, with D unclear. Germline V lookup: CDR1 SGDLS, CDR2 YYNGEE. Trimming removed 3 bases from V and 9 bases from J, with 7 bases in between. This CDR3 has 11 residues. In DNA, the CDR3 is TGTGCCAGCAGCGCCAGAGGTGAGCAGTTCTTC. Translated: CASSARGEQFF. Drawing the rest from reference TRBV9 and TRBJ2-1, the complete variable domain is DSGVTQTPKHLITATGQRVTLRCSPRSGDLSVYWYQQSLDQGLQFLIQYYNGEERAKGNILERFSAQQFPDLHSELNLSSLELGDSALYFCASSARGEQFFGPGTRLTVL.

The CDR3 nucleotides read TGTGCCAGCAGCCCACCGACAGGGTGGAACGAGCAGTACTTC. Protein: CASSPPTGWNEQYF. The chain has TRBV5-8 and TRBJ2-7; TRBD1 matches at 7 bases. This CDR3 is built from 14 residues. CDR1 and CDR2 (germline): SGHTS, YDEGEE. Trimming took 4 bases from V and 5 from J; bases not matched to a gene: 9.

The rearrangement links TRBV6-6 to TRBJ2-7; TRBD1 is a possible D gene (5 bases). Trimming removed 5 bases from V and 3 bases from J, with 23 bases in between. CDR1 and CDR2 from the germline V gene are MNHNY and SVGAGI (reference sequence). The CDR3 spans 17 residues. The CDR3 here is CASSQNRRTSFDYEQYF. The CDR3 DNA reads TGTGCCAGCAGTCAAAACCGCCGGACATCCTTTGACTACGAGCAGTACTTC.

The V gene is TRBV11-2, the J gene TRBJ1-1; 8 nucleotides align to TRBD1. V shed 0 bases and J 5 bases; nucleotides not matched to a gene: 14. This CDR3 is 18 amino acids long. Germline values: CDR1 SGHAT, CDR2 FQNNGV. The CDR3 DNA reads as TGTGCCAGCAGCTTAGAAGGCAGGGGGCTCTCGTGGTCAACTGAAGCTTTCTTT. Translation gives CASSLEGRGLSWSTEAFF.

With respect to this clone: The junction and the germline gene differ at one end; a read error may be behind it. The rearrangement joins TRBV7-7 to TRBJ2-7; TRBD2 agrees at 8 bases. The CDR3 runs to 13 residues. CDR1 is SSHAT, CDR2 FNYEAQ, per germline (reference sequence). Written as DNA, the CDR3 is TGTGCTAGCAGCCCCGAGCGGGGGAGGGGGCAGTACTTC. Translation gives CASSPERGRGQYF.

The J gene is TRBJ2-1, the V gene TRBV6-2 or TRBV6-3, with D possibly matching TRBD2 (6 bases). V was trimmed by 2 bases and J by 3 bases, leaving 17 bases between them. The CDR3 consists of 17 residues. CDR1 is MNHEY, CDR2 SVGEGT, per germline. Here the CDR3 reads CASSYGLARRLYNEQFF. The CDR3 nucleotides read TGTGCCAGCAGTTACGGTCTAGCGCGCCGTCTCTACAATGAGCAGTTCTTC.

The genes are TRBV10-2 and TRBJ2-2; the D gene is possibly TRBD1 (6 bases). Germline V lookup: CDR1 WSHSY, CDR2 SAAADI. Deletions cut 7 bases from V and 3 bases from J, with 12 bases between. The CDR3 is 14 amino acids. The chain's CDR3 is CASKPGHYTGELFF. CDR3 bases: TGCGCCAGCAAACCGGGACACTACACCGGGGAGCTGTTTTTT.

The V gene is TRBV13, the J gene TRBJ2-7; 7 bases agree with TRBD1. The CDR3 totals 15 residues. Germline V lookup: CDR1 PRHDT, CDR2 FYEKMQ (reference sequence). V was clipped by 7 bases and J by 2 bases; unmatched bases: 11. CDR3 in amino acids: CASTRAGTAPYEQYF. DNA for the CDR3: TGTGCCAGCACTCGCGCCGGGACAGCGCCCTACGAGCAGTACTTC.

The rearrangement joins TRBV9 to TRBJ1-2, with D unclear. The V gene lost 0 bases and the J gene lost 5 bases, with 14 bases spanning the gap. The CDR3 contains 15 residues. Germline loops: CDR1 SGDLS, CDR2 YYNGEE. CDR3 nucleotides: TGTGCCAGCAGCGTAGAGCACACCCGGGGATATGGCTACACCTTC. Protein sequence: CASSVEHTRGYGYTF. The whole variable domain, remainder taken from reference TRBV9 and TRBJ1-2, is DSGVTQTPKHLITATGQRVTLRCSPRSGDLSVYWYQQSLDQGLQFLIQYYNGEERAKGNILERFSAQQFPDLHSELNLSSLELGDSALYFCASSVEHTRGYGYTFGSGTRLTVV.

This clone was seen a few times. CDR3 sequence reads: CAISGQSTDTQYF. Here the CDR3 DNA reads TGTGCCATCAGTGGCCAGAGCACAGATACGCAGTATTTT. The rearrangement links TRBV10-3 to TRBJ2-3; D uncertain. Germline V gives CDR1 ENHRY, CDR2 SYGVKD. Trimming removed 4 bases at V and 0 bases at J, with 5 bases between. The CDR3 is 13 residues long.

This chain joins TRBV5-1 and TRBJ1-2; the match to TRBD1 covers 9 bases. V lost 0 bases, J lost 5 bases, and 5 bases stayed unmatched. The germline CDR1 and CDR2 sequences are SGHRS and YFSETQ. This CDR3 is 15 amino acids long. The CDR3 is CASSLGTGVGYGYTF. CDR3 sequence (DNA): TGCGCCAGCAGCTTGGGGACAGGGGTCGGGTATGGCTACACCTTC.

The chain uses TRBV19 and TRBJ1-2, with TRBD1 identical over 7 bases. The CDR3 is 14 amino acids. Per germline, CDR1 LNHDA and CDR2 SQIVND (reference sequence). Trimming removed 6 bases from V and 2 bases from J; junction bases left unmatched: 6. The CDR3 DNA is TGTGCCAGTAGCCCTAAGGACAGGAACTATGGCTACACCTTC. Translating gives CASSPKDRNYGYTF.